This T cell receptor (beta chain) was retrieved from a study of technical replicates of blood from several donors. This CDR3 is built from 11 residues. With 1 base removed from V and 7 bases from J, the gap between germline ends came to 7 bases. Germline CDR1 and CDR2: DFQATT and SNEGSKA (reference sequence). TCRdb keeps only in-frame clones here, not all; method: immunoSEQ multiplex PCR. The sample records approximately 74,000 clones, roughly 98% being singletons. The sequenced material came from T cells isolated from PBMCs. This chain connects TRBV20-1 to TRBJ2-5; D is ambiguous. This sequence originates from a human donor in good health. CDR3 sequence (DNA): TGCAGTGCTAGAGGGAGTGGGACCCAGTACTTC. Residues: CSARGSGTQYF.